This T cell receptor beta chain was captured by sequencing in a study of glioma-infiltrating T cells. About the research overall: Before surgery, glioma patients received dexamethasone for at most six days. Points from the study as a whole: Non-neoplastic patients had below-expected tissue-blood divergence, while all gliomas exceeded expectation. Very few CDR3 sequences were shared between tissue and blood.

The iRepertoire nested amplicon-rescue multiplex PCR amplified TCR alpha and beta CDR3s from RNA. TCRdb re-analysed the multiplex PCR reads in MiXCR, keeping a single row per CDR3 protein. Of fewer than 500,000 distinct CDR3 sequences in the sample, approximately 42% were seen once. The trim removed 5 bases at V and 3 bases at J, leaving 9 bases unmatched. Germline V gene lookup returns CDR1 LNHNV and CDR2 YYDKDF (reference sequence). The CDR3 consists of 17 residues. This clonotype was seen repeatedly, ten times or more. Antigen: not known. This TCR came from a human donor with low-grade glioma or glioblastoma, undergoing nonglioma brain surgery, or in good health (not recorded which). Source material: glioma tissue, nonneoplastic brain tissue, or PBMCs (not recorded which). This sequence joins TRBV15 and TRBJ2-3, with TRBD2 matching over 12 bases. CDR3 DNA sequence: TGTGCCACCAGCTCGCATGGACTAGCGGGATTGACAGATACGCAGTATTTT. Its translation: CATSSHGLAGLTDTQYF.